The table lists the clone carrying this T cell receptor beta chain with many counts. This record belongs to a study of T cells in Graves' hyperthyroidism and ophthalmopathy. Using RNA transcripts as the source, TCR beta CDR3 regions were amplified. An initial round of RT-PCR targeting the TCR CDR3 relied on the HTBI primer set. MiXCR, run by TCRdb on the multiplex PCR reads, gives a single entry per CDR3 protein. The sample shows over 450,000 distinct CDR3 sequences, around an eighth of them seen only once. The patients, who ranged from 18 to 65 in age, presented with newly diagnosed hyperthyroidism lasting under 2 months. The CDR3 is 14 amino acids. Trimming removed 4 bases from V and 0 bases from J, with 10 bases in between. Germline V gene lookup returns CDR1 SGHRS and CDR2 YFSETQ.

The sample was blood. The TCR was taken from a woman aged 18-29 years with Graves' hyperthyroidism. The chain couples TRBV5-1 to TRBJ1-1; D perhaps matches TRBD1 (6 bases). The CDR3 nucleotides are TGCGCCAGCAGCAGGGGACAAATGAACACTGAAGCTTTCTTT. This translates into CASSRGQMNTEAFF.